This paragraph reports one T cell receptor beta chain. The antigen remains undetermined. With 0 bases removed from V and 1 base from J, the gap between germline ends came to 9 bases. The germline gives CDR1 ENHRY, CDR2 SYGVKD. This CDR3 is built from 15 residues. This entry is derived from a study of T cell repertoires in cytomegalovirus infection. TCRdb used MiXCR to reprocess the reads, holding one entry per CDR3 protein. The table includes about 830,000 distinct CDR3 sequences, 32% detected once. This clonotype was sampled from a human donor in good health (CMV status not recorded). Some clones in this sample may be carry-over from other donors' samples. Sequenced here: cultured CD8+ T cells from PBMCs, sampled from culture after CMV antigen stimulation. The chain employs TRBV10-3 and TRBJ1-1; weak D call: TRBD1 (5 bases). In DNA form, the CDR3 reads TGTGCCATCAGTGAGTCGACAGTACCGAACACTGAAGCTTTCTTT. Translating it yields CAISESTVPNTEAFF.